This TCR beta chain was captured in a study of T-cell memory formation after mild COVID-19. Per germline, CDR1 LGHDT and CDR2 YNNKEL (reference sequence). The CDR3 is made up of 14 amino acids. TCRdb passed the 5' RACE reads through MiXCR, listing each CDR3 protein once. The sample yields under 300,000 distinct CDR3 sequences, over 15% seen once. A word on this clonotype: The junction departs from germline at one end; a sequencing error may be responsible.

The V gene is TRBV3-1, the J gene TRBJ2-5; D uncertain. Sequencing input: PBMCs or a T cell subset sorted from them (not recorded which). The sequence was obtained from a man aged 18-30 years who had mild COVID-19 (a few samples of this study predate the infection). Cell type and time point are not known. The CDR3 nucleotides read TGTGCCAGCAACCAAGGGTTCAACGGGGAGACCCAGTACTTC. Protein: CASNQGFNGETQYF.